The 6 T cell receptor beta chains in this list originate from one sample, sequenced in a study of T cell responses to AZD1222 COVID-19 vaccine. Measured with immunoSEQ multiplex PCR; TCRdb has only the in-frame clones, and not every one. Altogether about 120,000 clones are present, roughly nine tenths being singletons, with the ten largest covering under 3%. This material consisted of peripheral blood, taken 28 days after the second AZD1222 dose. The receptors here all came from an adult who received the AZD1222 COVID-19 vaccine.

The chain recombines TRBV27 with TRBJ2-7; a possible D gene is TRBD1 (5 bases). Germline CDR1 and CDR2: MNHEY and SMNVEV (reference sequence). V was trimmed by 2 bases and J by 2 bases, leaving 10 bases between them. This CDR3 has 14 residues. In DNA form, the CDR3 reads TGTGCCAGCAGTTTACGCAGGGATACCTACGAGCAGTACTTC. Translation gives CASSLRRDTYEQYF.

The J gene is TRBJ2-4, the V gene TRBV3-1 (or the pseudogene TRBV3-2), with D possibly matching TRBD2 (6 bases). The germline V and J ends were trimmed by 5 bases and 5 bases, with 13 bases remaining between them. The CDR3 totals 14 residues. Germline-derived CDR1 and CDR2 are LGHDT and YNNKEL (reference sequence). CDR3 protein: CASSTRGWENIQYF. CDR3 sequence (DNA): TGTGCCAGCAGCACCCGGGGGTGGGAAAACATTCAGTACTTC.

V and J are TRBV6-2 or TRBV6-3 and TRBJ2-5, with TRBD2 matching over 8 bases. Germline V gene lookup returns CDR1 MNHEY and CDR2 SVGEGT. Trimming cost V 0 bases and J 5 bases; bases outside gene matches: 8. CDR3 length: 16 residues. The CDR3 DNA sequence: TGTGCCAGCAGTTACTCCAGCGGGGGATACCGGGAGACCCAGTACTTC. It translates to CASSYSSGGYRETQYF.

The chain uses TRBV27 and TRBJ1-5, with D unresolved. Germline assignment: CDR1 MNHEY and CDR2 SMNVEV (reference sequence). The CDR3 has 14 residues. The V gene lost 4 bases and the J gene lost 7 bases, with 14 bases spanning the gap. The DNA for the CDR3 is TGTGCCAGCAGTTCGCAAGGGAATTTACAGCCCCAGCATTTT. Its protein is CASSSQGNLQPQHF.

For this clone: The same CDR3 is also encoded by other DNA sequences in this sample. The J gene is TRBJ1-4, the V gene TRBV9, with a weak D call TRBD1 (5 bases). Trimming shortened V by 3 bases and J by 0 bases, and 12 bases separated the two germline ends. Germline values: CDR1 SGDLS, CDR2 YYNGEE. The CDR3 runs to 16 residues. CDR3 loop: CASSEGTAATNEKLFF. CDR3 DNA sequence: TGTGCCAGCAGCGAAGGGACGGCGGCAACTAATGAAAAACTGTTTTTT.

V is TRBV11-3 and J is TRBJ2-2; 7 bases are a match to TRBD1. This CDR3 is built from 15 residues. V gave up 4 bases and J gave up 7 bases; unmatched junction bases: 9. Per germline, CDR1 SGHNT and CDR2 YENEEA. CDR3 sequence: CASSSPGQASGELFF. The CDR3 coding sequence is TGTGCCAGCAGCTCCCCCGGACAGGCGAGCGGGGAGCTGTTTTTT.